This T cell receptor beta chain was sequenced during a study of cytomegalovirus exposure and HLA in healthy donors. Study conclusions and caveats: It was only CMV serostatus that was available as immune exposure information. When analyzed later, a missense DCLRE1C variant was found to be linked to TCR beta V- and J-gene trimming. Rarity held for most TCR sequences, but there were some public TCRs that occurred in many donors.

The PCR made use of 60 Vbeta and 13 Jbeta primers. Measured with immunoSEQ multiplex PCR; TCRdb has only the in-frame clones, and not every one. Here the sample spans 150,000 or so clones, 78% being singletons. As regards this clone: Its antigen is unknown.

Unmatched junction bases numbered 10, after V lost 7 bases and J lost 2 bases. The CDR3 is made up of 15 amino acids. In germline, CDR1 is LNHDA, CDR2 SQIVND (reference sequence). The clonotype originates from a woman in her thirties or forties in good health and CMV-seronegative. The V gene is TRBV19, the J gene TRBJ1-2, with 7 nucleotides matching TRBD1. The sequencing input was PBMCs. The CDR3 DNA is TGTGCCAGTAAGAACATGGGACAGAAGAACTATGGCTACACCTTC. Its translation: CASKNMGQKNYGYTF.